A single sample gave rise to the 11 T cell receptor beta chains below, sequenced in a study of PD-1 blockade in classical Hodgkin lymphoma (dated by TCRdb to the early 2020s). Taken with the paper, the label for time point translates to: newly diagnosed, previously untreated cHL patient sample. The library was obtained by the immunoSEQ multiplex PCR assay. Not all clones reach the TCRdb copy of this immuneACCESS table, which keeps in-frame sequences only. Checked studies attribute under half of the gap to unresolved V genes and leave the rest unexplained. The sample data list roughly 77,000 clones, and approximately 93% of these were observed just once. In total, the top ten clones hold roughly 2.5% of the sample. Sequenced sample: peripheral blood mononuclear cells (PBMCs). Every receptor here comes from a human donor with classical Hodgkin lymphoma.

The rearrangement links TRBV18 to TRBJ2-2, with D unresolved. Trimming stripped 4 bases from V and 0 bases from J, with 6 bases between. CDR3 length: 14 amino acids. From germline, CDR1 is KGHSH and CDR2 LQKENI. This chain's CDR3 is CASSRQTNTGELFF. The CDR3, as DNA: TGTGCCAGCTCACGCCAGACGAACACCGGGGAGCTGTTTTTT.

V is TRBV27 and J is TRBJ2-1, with TRBD2 matching 9 bases. The V and J ends lost 2 bases and 9 bases, in that order; junction bases with no gene match: 11. From germline, CDR1 is MNHEY and CDR2 SMNVEV (reference sequence). This CDR3 is 16 amino acids long. CDR3 nucleotide sequence: TGTGCCAGCAGTTTAAAGCAGGCGGGAGGGATGGGTGAGCAGTTCTTC. Its translation: CASSLKQAGGMGEQFF.

On this clone itself: This specimen includes other DNA sequences encoding the same CDR3. This chain connects TRBV18 to TRBJ1-3; D ambiguous. CDR3 size: 15 residues. Germline-derived CDR1 and CDR2 are KGHSH and LQKENI. V was shortened by 3 bases and J by 0 bases, with 9 bases between the two germline ends. CDR3 sequence: CASSPVGGSGNTIYF. The CDR3 region has the DNA TGTGCCAGCTCACCCGTAGGAGGCTCTGGAAACACCATATATTTT.

Here the CDR3 reads CSVEDVRVGNTEAFF. DNA for the CDR3: TGCAGCGTTGAAGATGTGAGGGTTGGGAACACTGAAGCTTTCTTT. The chain is built from TRBV29-1 and TRBJ1-1, with D uncertain. V lost 0 bases, J lost 1 base, and 12 bases lay in between. This CDR3 spans 15 amino acids. CDR1 is SQVTM, CDR2 ANQGSEA, per germline.

The chain has TRBV15 and TRBJ1-3, with D possibly matching TRBD1 (5 bases). With 9 bases removed from V and 4 bases from J, the gap between germline ends came to 19 bases. The CDR3 contains 15 residues. Germline-derived CDR1 and CDR2 are LNHNV and YYDKDF (reference sequence). The CDR3 nucleotides read TGTGCCACGGGGGTCAGGCGGCCTACAGGAAACACCATATATTTT. Its translation: CATGVRRPTGNTIYF.

The V call is TRBV7-2, the J call TRBJ2-3; D might be TRBD2 (6 bases). Per the germline V gene, CDR1 is SGHTA and CDR2 is FQGNSA. The CDR3 runs to 11 residues. Between the trimmed V and J ends, which lost 9 bases and 7 bases, there was a span of 11 bases. CDR3 DNA: TGTGCCAGTAGTAGCGGATATACGCAGTATTTT. Protein product: CASSSGYTQYF.

This chain joins TRBV11-2 and TRBJ1-3; D is possibly TRBD1 (6 bases). The CDR3 is made up of 17 amino acids. Germline CDR1 reads SGHAT; CDR2 reads FQNNGV. V was pared by 1 base and J by 2 bases, with 15 bases between. CDR3 region: CASSLGIGGRAGNTIYF. The CDR3 DNA follows: TGTGCCAGCAGCTTAGGGATTGGGGGGCGCGCTGGAAACACCATATATTTT.

This CDR3 is CASSYSTGRISYEQYF. In DNA, the CDR3 is TGTGCCAGCAGTTACTCGACGGGGAGGATTAGCTACGAGCAGTACTTC. V gene TRBV6-5 combines with J gene TRBJ2-7; D is possibly TRBD2 (6 bases). V lost 0 bases, J lost 3 bases, and 15 bases lay in between. Germline loops: CDR1 MNHEY, CDR2 SVGAGI. The length of the CDR3 is 16 residues.

V gene TRBV5-1 combines with J gene TRBJ1-4, with no clear D. The CDR3 extends over 16 amino acids. In germline, CDR1 is SGHRS, CDR2 YFSETQ. The V gene lost 0 bases and the J gene lost 6 bases, with 15 bases spanning the gap. The CDR3 reads CASSLAGRTSDEKLFF. The CDR3 DNA sequence: TGCGCCAGCAGCTTGGCTGGGAGGACTTCGGATGAAAAACTGTTTTTT.

The chain joins TRBV2 to TRBJ2-5; no reliable D call. The germline V gene has CDR1 SNHLY and CDR2 FYNNEI. The CDR3 runs to 12 residues. V was shortened by 4 bases and J by 2 bases, with 5 bases between the two germline ends. CDR3 sequence: CASSAFQETQYF. DNA of the CDR3: TGTGCCAGCAGTGCTTTTCAAGAGACCCAGTACTTC.

The chain links TRBV6-6 to TRBJ2-5; 7 bases align to TRBD2. With V trimmed by 7 bases and J by 1 base, 6 bases remained unmatched. The CDR3 runs 14 residues. Germline V gives CDR1 MNHNY, CDR2 SVGAGI (reference sequence). As DNA, the CDR3 is TGTGCCAGCATGGGCCGCGGGGGCCAAGAGACCCAGTACTTC. It codes for CASMGRGGQETQYF.